Included here is one TCR beta chain sequence, with context. This clone's antigen is unknown. Base qualities are not recorded, but no much larger clone differs from it by a single base. This entry comes from a study of CD8+ T cells in alopecia areata (dated by TCRdb to about 2018). As for the study more broadly: The treated patients, all with moderate-to-severe alopecia areata, were enrolled in an open-label pilot trial of oral tofacitinib given at 5 to 10 mg twice daily. The SALT score, which quantifies the percentage of affected scalp surface area, was used to measure disease severity in treated patients. In humans, TCRbeta sequencing was performed on scalp tissue and on sorted CD4+ and CD8+ peripheral blood T cells from healthy controls and from patients with patchy or totalis/universalis alopecia areata. TCRbeta CDR3 regions were amplified by immunoSEQ multiplex PCR with 35 Vbeta forward and 13 Jbeta reverse primers. Patients on tofacitinib were biopsied at baseline and after 4 and 24 weeks of treatment, and several of the patients also had a later scalp biopsy. The RNA source kit depended on sample type: the PAXgene miRNA kit for fixed scalp, the miRNeasy kit for PBMCs, and the RNeasy kit for mouse skin. The study used high-throughput TCRbeta sequencing to examine T cell clonal expansion in alopecia areata, in both the C3H/HeJ mouse model and human patients. Patients stayed on tofacitinib for 6 to 18 months and then had 6 months of follow-up off drug so that delayed response and recurrence could be assessed. Scalp clonality was compared among normal scalp (n=4), patchy alopecia areata scalp (n=8), and alopecia totalis/universalis scalp (n=8).

Study-wide findings and limitations: Because the treated cohort was small and included a single nonresponder, larger studies are needed to assess links between baseline CD8+ expansion and response. During tofacitinib treatment, many expanded lesional clones remained in scalp and blood, and this persistence may partly explain relapse after treatment is stopped. Tofacitinib significantly decreased scalp clonality and the number of expanded CD8+ clones among the top 100 scalp clones. Resident alphabeta T cells in normal human skin are also sequenced, complicating scalp TCR repertoire analysis, unlike mouse skin dominated by gammadelta T cells. Higher clonality and more expanded CD8+ clones were observed in lesional scalp than in normal scalp, particularly in alopecia totalis/universalis, a finding suggestive of antigenic drive. TCR sequences shared between patients were less clear than in mice, possibly partly because of HLA diversity in the patient population.

Library preparation employed the immunoSEQ multiplex PCR assay. To provide template for TCR sequencing, every sample had RNA extracted and reverse transcribed into cDNA. First-strand cDNA was synthesized with SuperScript III using a 2:1 mix of oligo-dT and random hexamers. A synthetic immune receptor repertoire was used to assess amplification bias, and residual bias was removed computationally. In the authors' own workflow: Raw reads were preprocessed to remove errors, and CDR3 was defined according to IMGT conventions as the region from the conserved cysteine to phenylalanine. Clonality was computed by normalizing Shannon entropy by log2 of the number of productive unique TCRs and subtracting the result from 1. Whether each scalp clone was CD4 or CD8 was inferred by checking scalp TCRbeta sequences against the CD4 and CD8 repertoires from sorted blood. The source is immuneACCESS, and TCRdb retained only in-frame sequences with V and J called. Part of the clones is not carried over; for the studies checked, unresolved V genes explain less than half of this, and the remainder is unexplained. V and J calls and clone size are copied from that table; D and trimming were computed from the DNA. The sample contains tens of thousands of clones, 29% of them found a single time. The ten largest clonotypes hold about 15% of the sample.

This specimen's time point label, per the study, means: roughly 27 days on oral tofacitinib. The treatment or condition label on this specimen signifies: oral pan-JAK inhibitor, 5-10 mg twice daily. From alopecia areata patients, peripheral blood was collected along with lesional scalp punch biopsies. PBMCs were isolated by density centrifugation and stained for CD3, CD4 and CD8, and CD4+ and CD8+ T cells were sorted on a FACSAria. The receptor was derived from a human donor with alopecia areata. The sequencing used CD8+ T cells sorted from blood, collected at week 4, from a patient treated with tofacitinib.

DNA sequence: TGCGCCAGCTCGGAGGGCCGACAGGAGACCCAGTACTTC. Its translation reads: CASSEGRQETQYF. The sequence joins TRBV5-1 to TRBJ2-5; matching of 6 bases hints at TRBD2 as the D gene. The germline ends are 15 bases apart after V is trimmed by 7 bases and J by 5 bases. CDR1 and CDR2 (SGHRS, YFSETQ) derive from the germline V gene. The CDR3 contains 13 residues, cysteine and phenylalanine counted. The CDR3 DNA has 39 bases and is translated from base 1.